The 6 T cell receptor beta chains below come from one sample, sequenced in a study of T cells after yellow fever vaccination. TCRdb re-analysed the 5' RACE reads in MiXCR, keeping a single row per CDR3 protein. The sample comprises 300,000 to 450,000 distinct CDR3 sequences, roughly 6.2% of which are singletons, and approximately 15% rests with the top ten. The sample here was PBMCs, taken 5 days after the yellow fever booster vaccination. All receptors come from a man in his thirties or forties who received the YFV17D yellow fever vaccine.

This clonotype was recorded at least ten times. The J gene is TRBJ2-4, the V gene TRBV14; tentatively, D is TRBD1 (6 bases). CDR3 size: 19 residues. From germline, CDR1 is SGHDN and CDR2 FVKESK. Trimming took off 4 bases at V and 0 bases at J, with 22 bases between the two ends. The DNA of the CDR3 is TGTGCCAGCAGCCCCACCGGCGCCAGGGGACCGATAGCCAAAAACATTCAGTACTTC. This gives the protein CASSPTGARGPIAKNIQYF.

This clonotype was seen ten or more times. J is TRBJ2-5 and V is TRBV12-3 or TRBV12-4, with TRBD1 matching 11 bases. With V trimmed by 3 bases and J by 4 bases, 4 bases remained unmatched. CDR3 length: 15 residues. CDR3 sequence (DNA): TGTGCCAGCAGTTTCAGGACAGGGGGCTTAGAGACCCAGTACTTC. The encoded protein is CASSFRTGGLETQYF.

In its sample, this clonotype was seen a few times. V gene TRBV13 combines with J gene TRBJ2-7; TRBD2 aligns across 7 bases. V lost 5 bases to trimming and J lost 3 bases; unmatched junction nucleotides: 10. The CDR3 runs 15 residues. Germline V lookup: CDR1 PRHDT, CDR2 FYEKMQ (reference sequence). The CDR3 coding sequence is TGTGCCAGCAGCCCCCGCGGGAGAGGCTACTACGAGCAGTACTTC. This sequence encodes CASSPRGRGYYEQYF.

V usage is TRBV6-5 and J usage is TRBJ2-7, with D tentatively TRBD2 (6 bases). CDR3 length: 14 residues. V lost 2 bases and J lost 3, with 11 bases in between. Germline CDR1 and CDR2: MNHEY and SVGAGI. CDR3 region: CASSYEAGNYEQYF. The DNA for the CDR3 is TGTGCCAGCAGTTACGAGGCGGGGAACTACGAGCAGTACTTC.

This clonotype has just a few counts. The junction does not match germline at one end; this may be a read error. The chain joins TRBV20-1 to TRBJ2-7; weak D call: TRBD2 (5 bases). This CDR3 has 12 amino acids. CDR1 and CDR2 from the germline V gene are DFQATT and SNEGSKA (reference sequence). CDR3 in amino acids: CSAGEGYYEQYF. As DNA, the CDR3 is TGCAGTGCTGGAGAGGGATACTACGAGCAGTACTTC.

This clonotype was seen repeatedly, ten times or more. The chain combines TRBV5-1 with TRBJ1-4; D call uncertain. Trimming removed 0 bases at V and 3 bases at J, with 12 bases between. Germline-derived CDR1 and CDR2 are SGHRS and YFSETQ. This CDR3 comprises 16 residues. The CDR3 DNA reads as TGCGCCAGCAGCTTGGGGGTAGGGAGTTCTAATGAAAAACTGTTTTTT. Protein product: CASSLGVGSSNEKLFF.